Sequencing of this T cell receptor (beta chain) was carried out in a study of blood T cells in healthy people across ages. Study at large: The template switching approach captured approximately one barcoded beta molecule for every two T cells.

Study outcomes and limitations: When one million T cells were used, diversity estimates were thought to be underestimates. Shifts in expanded clonotypes may have been confounded by donor CMV status, which was unknown. Older age coincided with a roughly linear decline in TCR beta diversity per million T cells.

CDR1 and CDR2 (germline): SEHNR, FQNEAQ (reference sequence). Unmatched junction bases numbered 3, after V lost 8 bases and J lost 4 bases. CDR3 length: 13 residues. Sample-barcoded 5' priming and a J-beta primer mix drove a second PCR of roughly 7 to 11 cycles. TCRdb independently ran MiXCR on the 5' RACE reads; one entry per CDR3 protein. This sample has 1.5 million or so distinct CDR3 sequences, with roughly two fifths found just once. With regard to this clonotype: Its specificity is unknown.

Material: blood. The clonotype comes from a woman under 30 in good health. The J gene is TRBJ1-1, the V gene TRBV7-9, with 11 bases identical to TRBD1. DNA of the CDR3: TGTGCCAGCGAAGGGACAGGGGGCACTGAAGCTTTCTTT. Translating gives CASEGTGGTEAFF.